This T cell receptor (beta chain) derives from a study of shared clonotypes between healthy human individuals. The CDR3 is 14 amino acids. CDR1 is MNHNS, CDR2 SASEGT, per germline. Trimming took off 6 bases at V and 4 bases at J, with 15 bases between the two ends. Some clones are missing from TCRdb's copy, which holds only in-frame ones; the method was immunoSEQ multiplex PCR. The sample lists hundreds of thousands of clones, approximately 79% occurring once. This receptor was obtained from a woman in her twenties or thirties in good health. Sequencing used memory CD4+ T cells sorted from blood. Subset specified: CD45RA-negative fraction. The gene calls are TRBV6-1 and TRBJ1-1, with TRBD1 as a possible D gene (5 bases). The DNA for the CDR3 is TGTGCCAGCAGCCCAAGGGGCGGGTCCACTGAAGCTTTCTTT. Protein product: CASSPRGGSTEAFF.